These 31 T cell receptor beta chains came from one sample sequenced in a study of early T cells in non-severe SARS-CoV-2 infection. TCRdb re-called the 5' RACE reads through MiXCR, storing one row per CDR3 protein. The data show roughly 40,000 distinct CDR3 sequences, over 4% seen once. The sample taken for sequencing was whole blood. The receptors come from an adult who was a healthcare worker with PCR-confirmed SARS-CoV-2 infection or an uninfected control (not recorded which).

The table lists this clonotype with many counts. CDR3: CASSYSEGAIYEQYF. CDR3 nucleotide sequence: TGTGCCAGCAGTTACTCTGAGGGGGCGATTTACGAGCAGTACTTC. The rearrangement joins TRBV6-5 to TRBJ2-7; 7 bases fit TRBD1. This CDR3 has 15 residues. Germline CDR1 and CDR2: MNHEY and SVGAGI. V lost 0 bases to trimming and J lost 4 bases; unmatched junction nucleotides: 6.

This clonotype was found many times. The chain links TRBV3-1 to TRBJ1-1; TRBD1 aligns across 11 bases. V lost 5 bases, J lost 3 bases, and 5 bases stayed unmatched. Germline lookup yields CDR1 LGHDT and CDR2 YNNKEL (reference sequence). CDR3 size: 15 residues. This chain's CDR3 is CASSSGQGADTEAFF. The CDR3 DNA is TGTGCCAGCAGCTCAGGACAGGGGGCGGACACTGAAGCTTTCTTT.

This clonotype was counted only a few times. This chain connects TRBV7-2 to TRBJ2-1; D gene uncertain. V lost 2 bases and J 4 bases, leaving 6 bases between the germline ends. CDR3 length equals 13 residues. CDR1 SGHTA and CDR2 FQGNSA come from the germline V gene. The DNA for the CDR3 is TGTGCCAGCAGCTTAACCCATTACAATGAGCAGTTCTTC. Translated: CASSLTHYNEQFF.

This clonotype was recorded at least ten times. In DNA, the CDR3 is TGTGCCAGCAGGCTACAGGGAATGGACTATGGCTACACCTTC. Its translation is CASRLQGMDYGYTF. J is TRBJ1-2 and V is TRBV12-3 or TRBV12-4; D is perhaps TRBD1 (6 bases). The V end was cut by 6 bases, the J end by 3 bases, with 14 bases between. This CDR3 contains 14 residues.

About this clonotype itself: A much larger clonotype is one base distant, so this may be a read error. The CDR3 does not close with the conserved phenylalanine or tryptophan, likely indicating a read error. The chain carries TRBV5-4 and TRBJ2-3; the D gene is possibly TRBD2 (6 bases). This CDR3 spans 13 amino acids. V gave up 8 bases and J gave up 0 bases, with 10 bases separating them. Looked up from germline, CDR1 is SGHNT and CDR2 is YYREEE (reference sequence). The CDR3 sequence is CASVAASTDTQYY. The CDR3 DNA sequence: TGTGCCAGTGTAGCGGCTAGCACAGATACGCAGTATTAT.

Only a few counts were recorded for this clonotype. This chain links TRBV30 with TRBJ2-3; tentative D call: TRBD2 (5 bases). The CDR3 spans 11 residues. V dropped 1 base and J dropped 6 bases, with 5 bases sitting between them. In germline, CDR1 is GTSNPN, CDR2 SVGIG (reference sequence). In nucleotides, the CDR3 is TGTGCCTGGAGTGGAGGGGATACGCAGTATTTT. It translates to CAWSGGDTQYF. The variable domain in full, completed from reference TRBV30 and TRBJ2-3, reads SQTIHQWPATLVQPVGSPLSLECTVEGTSNPNLYWYRQAAGRGLQLLFYSVGIGQISSEVPQNLSASRPQDRQFILSSKKLLLSDSGFYLCAWSGGDTQYFGPGTRLTVL.

This clonotype came up many times. This chain uses TRBV12-5 with TRBJ2-2; D is perhaps TRBD1 (5 bases). The CDR3 totals 11 residues. CDR1 LGHNT and CDR2 FRNRAP come from the germline V gene. Trimming left V 7 bases short and J 7 bases short, with 7 bases between. CDR3 coding DNA: TGTGCTAGTGCCCAGGGCGGGGAGCTGTTTTTT. It is translated as CASAQGGELFF.

The chain uses TRBV5-1 and TRBJ2-3; TRBD2 matches 7 bases. Per the germline V gene, CDR1 is SGHRS and CDR2 is YFSETQ. V lost 4 bases, J lost 0 bases, and 14 bases stayed unmatched. The CDR3 loop spans 18 amino acids. In nucleotides, the CDR3 is TGCGCCAGCAGCAAATACCCGATCGGGACTACCAGCACAGATACGCAGTATTTT. Amino acid sequence: CASSKYPIGTTSTDTQYF.

The table lists this clonotype with a few counts. The chain employs TRBV29-1 and TRBJ1-4; a possible D gene is TRBD1 (6 bases). Germline V gives CDR1 SQVTM, CDR2 ANQGSEA. The CDR3 extends over 14 amino acids. V dropped 7 bases and J dropped 0 bases, with 12 bases sitting between them. The CDR3 reads CSATGQTTNEKLFF. As DNA, the CDR3 is TGCAGCGCAACCGGACAGACAACTAATGAAAAACTGTTTTTT.

The V call is TRBV7-3, the J call TRBJ1-6; a possible D gene is TRBD1 (6 bases). CDR1 and CDR2 (germline): SGHTA, FQGTGA. V lost 5 bases and J lost 9, with 14 bases in between. The CDR3 covers 14 residues. CDR3 nucleotides: TGTGCCAGCAGCAACGAGGGGGGCCGTTCACCCCTCCACTTT. Translation: CASSNEGGRSPLHF.

This chain joins TRBV18 and TRBJ1-1, with D possibly being TRBD1 (6 bases). The CDR3 is made up of 15 amino acids. Germline loops: CDR1 KGHSH, CDR2 LQKENI. V lost 3 bases to trimming and J lost 5 bases, with 16 bases between them. The chain's CDR3 is CASSPRGGQDTEAFF. The CDR3 region has the DNA TGTGCCAGCTCACCCCGCGGGGGCCAAGATACTGAAGCTTTCTTT.

J is TRBJ2-3 and V is TRBV6-5; possible D gene TRBD2, 5 bases. V was clipped by 11 bases and J by 4 bases, with 13 bases between them. The germline CDR1 and CDR2 sequences are MNHEY and SVGAGI. The CDR3 totals 12 residues. The CDR3 DNA sequence: TGTGCCGGAGGACCCGGCCCAGATACGCAGTATTTT. Amino acid sequence: CAGGPGPDTQYF.

This clonotype has ten or more counts. V is TRBV7-3 and J is TRBJ2-1; possible D gene TRBD2, 6 bases. CDR1 is SGHTA and CDR2 is FQGTGA in the germline V gene. V shed 3 bases and J shed 2 bases, with 8 bases lying between them. The length of the CDR3 is 14 residues. CDR3 region: CASSLGGTYNEQFF. CDR3 coding DNA: TGTGCCAGCAGCTTGGGCGGGACCTACAATGAGCAGTTCTTC.

This clonotype was recorded at least ten times. This rearrangement joins TRBV15 to TRBJ1-2; D is possibly TRBD1 (5 bases). Germline V gene data show CDR1 as LNHNV and CDR2 as YYDKDF (reference sequence). With 3 bases removed from V and 2 bases from J, the gap between germline ends came to 10 bases. The CDR3 is 14 residues long. The CDR3: CATSSDSTNYGYTF. The CDR3 region has the DNA TGTGCCACCAGCAGCGACAGTACAAACTATGGCTACACCTTC.

This clonotype was detected ten times or more. CDR3 loop: CASSLYGGDTQYF. As DNA, the CDR3 is TGCGCCAGCAGCTTGTACGGGGGAGATACGCAGTATTTT. The rearrangement uses TRBV5-1 and TRBJ2-3, with D perhaps TRBD2 (6 bases). V was clipped by 1 base and J by 5 bases, with 8 bases between them. Germline V gene sequence: CDR1 SGHRS, CDR2 YFSETQ. The CDR3 is made up of 13 amino acids.

This clonotype was detected ten times or more. This rearrangement joins TRBV29-1 to TRBJ2-5, with D tentatively TRBD2 (6 bases). The CDR3 length is 13 residues. Trimming took off 6 bases at V and 0 bases at J, with 11 bases between the two ends. The germline V gene encodes CDR1 SQVTM and CDR2 ANQGSEA. The CDR3 DNA sequence: TGCAGCGTGGTTGGGAGGTACCAAGAGACCCAGTACTTC. It yields the protein CSVVGRYQETQYF.

This clonotype was seen ten or more times. The chain couples TRBV29-1 to TRBJ1-1; D unresolved. CDR3 length: 13 residues. The V end was cut by 7 bases, the J end by 0 bases, with 12 bases between. Per germline, CDR1 SQVTM and CDR2 ANQGSEA. The CDR3 sequence: CSGVAWMNTEAFF. The CDR3 DNA follows: TGCAGCGGGGTCGCCTGGATGAACACTGAAGCTTTCTTT. Full variable domain (outside the CDR3, taken from reference TRBV29-1 and TRBJ1-1): SAVISQKPSRDICQRGTSLTIQCQVDSQVTMMFWYRQQPGQSLTLIATANQGSEATYESGFVIDKFPISRPNLTFSTLTVSNMSPEDSSIYLCSGVAWMNTEAFFGQGTRLTVV.

This clonotype appeared a few times. The chain links TRBV5-1 to TRBJ2-7, with 9 bases matching TRBD2. Germline-derived CDR1 and CDR2 are SGHRS and YFSETQ. This CDR3 region has 14 residues. The V gene end was trimmed by 9 bases and the J gene end by 2 bases; junction bases not matched to a gene: 9. The CDR3 DNA is TGCGCCACTCAACCATCTAGCGGGGCCTACGAGCAGTACTTC. The encoded protein is CATQPSSGAYEQYF. The entire variable domain, with the rest obtained from reference TRBV5-1 and TRBJ2-7, is as follows: KAGVTQTPRYLIKTRGQQVTLSCSPISGHRSVSWYQQTPGQGLQFLFEYFSETQRNKGNFPGRFSGRQFSNSRSEMNVSTLELGDSALYLCATQPSSGAYEQYFGPGTRLTVT.

At least ten counts were recorded for this clonotype. The chain is built from TRBV7-9 and TRBJ2-1; 7 bases align to TRBD1. Germline lookup yields CDR1 SEHNR and CDR2 FQNEAQ (reference sequence). Trimming at V came to 1 base and at J to 13 bases, leaving 1 base not matched to a gene. This CDR3 has 11 residues. This CDR3 reads CASSLEGAQFF. DNA of the CDR3: TGTGCCAGCAGCTTAGAGGGGGCACAGTTCTTC.

This clonotype was seen repeatedly, ten times or more. The rearrangement uses TRBV30 and TRBJ1-1, with no clear D. The CDR3 runs 13 residues. CDR1 GTSNPN and CDR2 SVGIG come from the germline V gene (reference sequence). The V gene lost 3 bases and the J gene lost 3 bases, with 11 bases spanning the gap. The CDR3 sequence is CAWRFEEDTEAFF. CDR3 sequence (DNA): TGTGCCTGGAGGTTCGAGGAGGACACTGAAGCTTTCTTT.

V is TRBV4-1 and J is TRBJ1-2; D ambiguous. V lost 0 bases, J lost 4 bases, and 6 bases lay in between. CDR1 is MGHRA, CDR2 YSYEKL, per germline. The CDR3 length is 13 residues. CDR3 protein: CASSQDPGYGYTF. CDR3 DNA sequence: TGCGCCAGCAGCCAAGATCCGGGCTATGGCTACACCTTC.

This clonotype occurred a few times. The chain joins TRBV27 to TRBJ2-7, with 12 positions matching TRBD2. CDR3 length equals 17 residues. With V trimmed by 5 bases and J by 6 bases, 14 bases remained unmatched. Germline CDR1 is MNHEY and CDR2 is SMNVEV (reference sequence). The CDR3 DNA is TGTGCCAGCAGTCAGACTAGCGGGAGATCCTCTTCTACCGAGCAGTACTTC. It is translated as CASSQTSGRSSSTEQYF.

This clonotype was detected ten times or more. The chain joins TRBV3-1 to TRBJ2-7, with 10 positions matching TRBD1. Trimming took 6 bases from V and 12 from J; bases not matched to a gene: 8. Germline V gene data show CDR1 as LGHDT and CDR2 as YNNKEL (reference sequence). The CDR3 runs 12 residues. CDR3 sequence reads: CASRGQGPGWYF. The CDR3 DNA reads TGTGCCAGCAGGGGACAGGGGCCTGGTTGGTACTTC.

This rearrangement joins TRBV2 to TRBJ2-2, with D unresolved. CDR1 SNHLY and CDR2 FYNNEI come from the germline V gene. The CDR3 is made up of 14 amino acids. V lost 6 bases and J 4 bases, leaving 12 bases between the germline ends. CDR3 loop: CASSSAPITGELFF. CDR3 sequence (DNA): TGTGCCAGCAGCAGTGCCCCTATCACCGGGGAGCTGTTTTTT.

The J gene is TRBJ2-3, the V gene TRBV11-3; the match to TRBD2 covers 11 bases. The CDR3 length is 15 residues. Per germline, CDR1 SGHNT and CDR2 YENEEA. The V gene end was trimmed by 3 bases and the J gene end by 5 bases; junction bases not matched to a gene: 4. This CDR3 reads CASSFSGGAEDTQYF. CDR3 nucleotide sequence: TGTGCCAGCAGCTTTAGCGGGGGGGCCGAAGATACGCAGTATTTT.

The chain recombines TRBV6-1 with TRBJ2-2, with 9 bases aligning to TRBD1. Germline V lookup: CDR1 MNHNS, CDR2 SASEGT. This CDR3 comprises 16 residues. The ends lost 6 bases at V and 6 bases at J; junction bases unmatched: 11. CDR3 nucleotides: TGTGCCAGCAGAGACTCCGGGACAGGGTACTCCGGGGAGCTGTTTTTT. The encoded protein is CASRDSGTGYSGELFF.

This clonotype was recorded only once. A much larger clonotype is one base distant, so this may be a read error. The gene calls are TRBV18 and TRBJ1-1; possibly TRBD1 for D (5 bases). Germline CDR1 and CDR2: KGHSH and LQKENI. This CDR3 region has 15 residues. The CDR3 region has the DNA TGTGCCAGCTCACCACTTGTATCTAAGGGGACTGAAGTTTTCTTT. Its translation is CASSPLVSKGTEVFF.

This clonotype appeared many times. The rearrangement uses TRBV20-1 and TRBJ1-6; D is undetermined. V lost 2 bases to trimming and J lost 8 bases, with 10 bases between them. This CDR3 has 13 amino acids. Per the germline V gene, CDR1 is DFQATT and CDR2 is SNEGSKA (reference sequence). CDR3 region: CSARWETDSPLHF. The CDR3 DNA reads as TGCAGTGCTAGATGGGAGACGGATTCACCCCTCCACTTT.

The chain has TRBV6-5 and TRBJ1-1; D uncertain. CDR1 is MNHEY, CDR2 SVGAGI, per germline. CDR3 length equals 15 residues. V lost 5 bases and J lost 2, with 15 bases in between. In nucleotides, the CDR3 is TGTGCCAGCAGTGAACAATCAGATAGAAACACTGAAGCTTTCTTT. It yields the protein CASSEQSDRNTEAFF.

In this sample, this clonotype turned up a few times. The chain recombines TRBV20-1 with TRBJ2-5, with TRBD2 as a possible D gene (5 bases). There are 12 residues in the CDR3. CDR1 is DFQATT and CDR2 is SNEGSKA in the germline V gene (reference sequence). The V gene lost 2 bases and the J gene lost 5 bases, with 9 bases spanning the gap. CDR3 sequence reads: CSARSSLETQYF. DNA of the CDR3: TGCAGTGCTAGATCTAGCTTGGAGACCCAGTACTTC.

The chain employs TRBV29-1 and TRBJ2-5, with a weak D call TRBD1 (6 bases). The V end was cut by 4 bases, the J end by 4 bases, with 13 bases between. CDR1 is SQVTM, CDR2 ANQGSEA, per germline. The CDR3 covers 13 residues. The chain's CDR3 is CSVVGRGGETQYF. As DNA, the CDR3 is TGCAGCGTTGTGGGCAGGGGTGGAGAGACCCAGTACTTC.